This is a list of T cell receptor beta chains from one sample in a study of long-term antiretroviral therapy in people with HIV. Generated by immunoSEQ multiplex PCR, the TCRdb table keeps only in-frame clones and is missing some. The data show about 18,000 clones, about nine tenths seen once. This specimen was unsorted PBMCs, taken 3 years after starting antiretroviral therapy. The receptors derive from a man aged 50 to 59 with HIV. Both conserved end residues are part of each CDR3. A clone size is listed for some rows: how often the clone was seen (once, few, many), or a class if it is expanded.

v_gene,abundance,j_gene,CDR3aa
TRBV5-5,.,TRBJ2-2,CASSFEGVNTGELFF
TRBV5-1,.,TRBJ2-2,CASSLVGVELFF
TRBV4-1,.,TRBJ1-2,CASSQQTGDYGYTF
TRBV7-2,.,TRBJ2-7,CASGRTATYEQYF
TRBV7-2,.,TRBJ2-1,CASSPQGGGYNEQFF
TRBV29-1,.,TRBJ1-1,CSVDTGGAVEAFF
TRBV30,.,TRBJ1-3,CAWSVGFSGNTIYF
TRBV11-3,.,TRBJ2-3,CASSGRTSGGTDTQYF
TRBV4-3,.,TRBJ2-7,CASSHSSGTGNEQYF
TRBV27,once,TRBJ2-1,CASSYNSGGANEQFF
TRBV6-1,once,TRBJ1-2,CASSETAGAATFYGYTF
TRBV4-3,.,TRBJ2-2,CASSQSGQGGDTGELFF
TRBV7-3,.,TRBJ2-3,CASSPQGPDTQYF
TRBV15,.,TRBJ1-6,CATSRGRAGGYSPLHF
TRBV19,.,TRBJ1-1,CASSIAQGTEAFF
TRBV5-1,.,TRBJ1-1,CASSSRAATIEAFF
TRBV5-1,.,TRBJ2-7,CASSLGGQSYEQYF
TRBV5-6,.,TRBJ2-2,CASSSGFRDRGTGELFF
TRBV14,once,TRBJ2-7,CASSQDRGSAFYEQYF
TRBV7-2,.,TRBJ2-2,CASSYRGQGDTGELFF
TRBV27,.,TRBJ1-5,CASSPQSRGANQPQHF
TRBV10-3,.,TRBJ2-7,CAISESSGVHEQYF
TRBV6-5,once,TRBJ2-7,CASRRSQGAYEQYF
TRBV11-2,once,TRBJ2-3,CASSLGLAGGPDTQYF
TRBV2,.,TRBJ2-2,CASRGRSANTGELFF
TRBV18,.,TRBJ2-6,CASSPWASGGAPGANVLTF
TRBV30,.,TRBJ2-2,CAWTVGLNTGELFF
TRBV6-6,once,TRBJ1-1,CASSYLGQGDTEAFF
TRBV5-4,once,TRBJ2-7,CASSLDRSYSYEQYF
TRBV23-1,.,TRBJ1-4,CASSSREGANEKLFF
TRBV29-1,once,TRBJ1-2,CSVFDRRLGGYTF
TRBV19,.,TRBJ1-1,CASTSLPMEAFF
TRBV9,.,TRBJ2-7,CASSVGTGTHEQYF
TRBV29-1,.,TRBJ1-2,CSVQDNNYGYTF
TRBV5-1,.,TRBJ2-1,CASSLEAGSYNEQFF
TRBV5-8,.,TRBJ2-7,CASSLGGEQYF
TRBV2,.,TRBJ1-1,CASSETRVNTEAFF
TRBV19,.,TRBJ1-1,CATSISPNTEAFF
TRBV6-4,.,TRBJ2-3,CANSPRGHHLYTDTQYF
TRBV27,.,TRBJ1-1,CASTQSASWTEAFF
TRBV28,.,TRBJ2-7,CASRAGVGNYEQYF
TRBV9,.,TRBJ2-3,CASSVEAGTDTQYF
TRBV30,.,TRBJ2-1,CAWRVGLNNEQFF
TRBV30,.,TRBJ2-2,CAWKGLGGELFF
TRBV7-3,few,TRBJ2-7,CASSLTPGVSYEQYF
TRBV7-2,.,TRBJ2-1,CASSVPGTWVQGDEQFF
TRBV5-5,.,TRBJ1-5,CASSLRTGSNQPQHF
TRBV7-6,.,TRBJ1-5,CASSLAQDQPQHF
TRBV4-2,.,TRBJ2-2,CASSQPGRGTGAGDTGELFF
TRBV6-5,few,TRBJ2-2,CASSLGGAFTGELFF
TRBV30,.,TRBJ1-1,CAWRPQGSTEAFF
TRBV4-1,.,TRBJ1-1,CASSQERFPNTEAFF
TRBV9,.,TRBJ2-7,CASSVGDHYEQYF
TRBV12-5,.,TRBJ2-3,CASGLSTSGVPYF
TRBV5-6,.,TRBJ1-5,CASSGTVNNQPQHF